This TCR beta chain originates from a study of technical replicates of blood from a handful of donors. This CDR3 contains 12 residues. Germline-derived CDR1 and CDR2 are SQVTM and ANQGSEA. Profiling relied on immunoSEQ multiplex PCR, and the TCRdb table lists in-frame clones only, not all of them. This sample yields 80,000 to 95,000 clones, of which 90% to 97% are seen a single time; approximately 0.3% belongs to the top ten. The origin of this receptor is a human donor in good health. The sequencing input was T cells isolated from PBMCs. The J gene is TRBJ2-5, the V gene TRBV29-1; D is perhaps TRBD1 (6 bases). Gene TRBJ2-7 matches the end of the DNA better, so the J call may be wrong. The CDR3 nucleotides read TGCAGCGGGGGACAACGTCCCTACGAGCAGTACTTC. Its translation is CSGGQRPYEQYF.